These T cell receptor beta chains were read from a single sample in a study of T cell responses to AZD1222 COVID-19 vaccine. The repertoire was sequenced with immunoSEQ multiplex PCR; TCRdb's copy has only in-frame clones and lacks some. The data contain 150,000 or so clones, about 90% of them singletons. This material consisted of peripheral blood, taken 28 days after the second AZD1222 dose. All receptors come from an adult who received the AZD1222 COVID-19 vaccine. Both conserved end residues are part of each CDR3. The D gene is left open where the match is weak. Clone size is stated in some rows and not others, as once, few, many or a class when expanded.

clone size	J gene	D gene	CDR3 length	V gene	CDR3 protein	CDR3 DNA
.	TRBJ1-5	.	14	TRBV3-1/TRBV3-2	CASSRDRSGQPQHF	TGTGCCAGCAGCAGAGACAGGTCGGGTCAGCCCCAGCATTTT
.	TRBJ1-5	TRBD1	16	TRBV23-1	CASSQGDRGRHQPQHF	TGCGCCAGCAGTCAAGGCGACAGGGGGCGTCATCAGCCCCAGCATTTT
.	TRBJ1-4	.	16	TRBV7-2	CASSLGDNEPLEKLFF	TGTGCCAGCAGCTTAGGTGACAATGAGCCCCTTGAAAAACTGTTTTTT
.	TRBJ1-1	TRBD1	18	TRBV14	CASSPTVYMTGPNTEAFF	TGTGCCAGCAGTCCCACCGTCTACATGACAGGGCCGAACACTGAAGCTTTCTTT
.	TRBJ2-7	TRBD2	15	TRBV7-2	CASSKYSGTAYEQYF	TGTGCCAGCAGCAAATATAGCGGGACGGCCTACGAGCAGTACTTC
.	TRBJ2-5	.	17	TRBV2	CASSLRRSETPTETQYF	TGTGCCAGCAGCCTCCGTCGTAGCGAGACACCGACGGAGACCCAGTACTTC
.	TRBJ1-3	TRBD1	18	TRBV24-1	CATSDPKTGVASGNTIYF	TGTGCCACCAGTGATCCCAAGACAGGGGTTGCGTCTGGAAACACCATATATTTT
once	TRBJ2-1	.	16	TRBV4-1	CASSHPLVGPYNEQFF	TGCGCCAGCAGCCACCCCCTGGTAGGACCCTACAATGAGCAGTTCTTC
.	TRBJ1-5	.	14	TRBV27	CASSLTGKGQPQHF	TGTGCCAGCAGCCTTACAGGGAAGGGTCAGCCCCAGCATTTT
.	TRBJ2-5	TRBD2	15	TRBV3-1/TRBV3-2	CASSQGSGGVETQYF	TGTGCCAGCAGCCAAGGCAGCGGGGGGGTAGAGACCCAGTACTTC
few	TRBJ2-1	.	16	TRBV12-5	CASGSTSFMTYNEQFF	TGTGCTAGTGGTTCTACTAGTTTCATGACGTACAATGAGCAGTTCTTC
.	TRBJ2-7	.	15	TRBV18	CASSPRDGYSYEQYF	TGTGCCAGCTCACCTAGGGACGGATACTCCTACGAGCAGTACTTC
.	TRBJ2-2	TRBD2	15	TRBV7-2	CASSLTSGSSGELFF	TGTGCCAGCAGCCTGACTAGCGGGAGCTCCGGGGAGCTGTTTTTT
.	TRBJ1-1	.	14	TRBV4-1	CASSQASRNTEAFF	TGCGCCAGCAGCCAGGCTTCAAGGAACACTGAAGCTTTCTTT
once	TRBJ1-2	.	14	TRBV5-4	CASSAGTDIYGYTF	TGTGCCAGCAGCGCGGGGACCGATATCTATGGCTACACCTTC
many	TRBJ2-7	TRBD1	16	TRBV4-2	CASSLITGGVSYEQYF	TGTGCCAGCAGCCTGATAACAGGGGGAGTCTCCTACGAGCAGTACTTC
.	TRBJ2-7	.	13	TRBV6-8	CASSKGYSYEQYF	TGTGCCAGCAGCAAAGGGTACTCCTACGAGCAGTACTTC
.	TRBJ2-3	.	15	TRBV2	CAGARPKATGDTQYF	TGTGCCGGAGCCCGCCCAAAAGCTACGGGAGATACGCAGTATTTT
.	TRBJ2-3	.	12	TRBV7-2	CASSPFTDTQYF	TGTGCCAGCAGCCCCTTTACAGATACGCAGTATTTT
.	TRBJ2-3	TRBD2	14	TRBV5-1	CASKGTSATDTQYF	TGCGCCAGCAAAGGGACTAGCGCCACAGATACGCAGTATTTT
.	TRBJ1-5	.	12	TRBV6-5	CASRGKSQPQHF	TGTGCCAGCAGAGGCAAATCTCAGCCCCAGCATTTT
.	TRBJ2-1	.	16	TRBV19	CASSNRPGAAGNEQFF	TGTGCCAGTAGTAACCGGCCGGGAGCAGCGGGCAATGAGCAGTTCTTC
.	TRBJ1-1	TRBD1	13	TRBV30	CAWSVDRGRGAFF	TGTGCCTGGAGTGTAGACAGGGGACGAGGGGCTTTCTTT
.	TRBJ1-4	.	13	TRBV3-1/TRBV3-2	CASSLKNGEKLFF	TGTGCCAGCAGCCTAAAAAATGGGGAAAAACTGTTTTTT
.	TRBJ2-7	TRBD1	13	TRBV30	CAYSRDSTYEQYF	TGTGCCTACTCCCGGGACAGCACCTACGAGCAGTACTTC
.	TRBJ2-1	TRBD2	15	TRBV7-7	CASSPSGTGLNEQFF	TGTGCTAGCAGCCCGAGCGGGACGGGTTTGAATGAGCAGTTCTTC
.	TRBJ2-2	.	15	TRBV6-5	CATVNTRGQAGELFF	TGTGCCACCGTTAATACCCGGGGTCAGGCCGGGGAGCTGTTTTTT
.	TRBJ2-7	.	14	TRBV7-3	CASSPQGGVYEQYF	TGTGCCAGCAGCCCCCAGGGGGGGGTCTACGAGCAGTACTTC
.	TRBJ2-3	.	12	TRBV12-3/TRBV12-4	CASLRHTDTQYF	TGTGCCAGCCTGCGGCACACAGATACGCAGTATTTT
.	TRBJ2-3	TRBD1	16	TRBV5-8	CASSSDTGTDPDTQYF	TGTGCCAGCAGCTCGGATACCGGGACAGATCCCGATACGCAGTATTTT
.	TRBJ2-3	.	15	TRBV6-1	CASSEVAASTDTQYF	TGTGCCAGCAGTGAAGTAGCAGCTAGCACAGATACGCAGTATTTT
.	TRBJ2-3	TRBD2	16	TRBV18	CASTPLSGRAPDTQYF	TGTGCCAGCACCCCTCTCAGCGGGAGGGCCCCAGATACGCAGTATTTT
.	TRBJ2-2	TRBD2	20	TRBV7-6	CASSLNKRLVAGANTGELFF	TGTGCCAGCAGCTTAAACAAACGATTGGTAGCGGGGGCGAACACCGGGGAGCTGTTTTTT
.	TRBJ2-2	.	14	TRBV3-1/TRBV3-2	CASSQGLDTGELFF	TGTGCCAGCAGCCAAGGGCTTGACACCGGGGAGCTGTTTTTT
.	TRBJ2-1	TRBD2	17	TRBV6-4	CASSDSGTSGGYNEQFF	TGTGCCAGCAGTGACTCGGGGACTAGCGGGGGTTACAATGAGCAGTTCTTC
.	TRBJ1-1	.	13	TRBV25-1	CASSEIGDTEAFF	TGTGCCAGCAGTGAAATTGGGGACACTGAAGCTTTCTTT
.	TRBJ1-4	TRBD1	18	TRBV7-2	CASSQTRTGQGVNEKLFF	TGTGCCAGCAGCCAGACCCGAACGGGACAGGGGGTTAATGAAAAACTGTTTTTT
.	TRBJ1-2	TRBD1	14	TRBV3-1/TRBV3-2	CASSQGQGNYGYTF	TGTGCCAGCAGCCAGGGACAGGGGAACTATGGCTACACCTTC
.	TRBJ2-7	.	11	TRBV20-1	CSAASPHEQYF	TGCAGTGCCGCTAGCCCCCACGAGCAGTACTTC
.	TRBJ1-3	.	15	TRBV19	CASSIGQSSGNTIYF	TGTGCCAGTAGTATAGGACAGAGCTCTGGAAACACCATATATTTT
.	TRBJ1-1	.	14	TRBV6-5	CASSYSSWGAEAFF	TGTGCCAGCAGTTACTCGAGCTGGGGAGCTGAAGCTTTCTTT